Presented here are 28 T cell receptor beta chains from one specimen sequenced in a study of blood T cell repertoires in COVID-19. Clones were read by immunoSEQ multiplex PCR, and TCRdb kept only the in-frame ones, dropping some. The sample lists 410,000 or so clones, roughly 90% seen once, with roughly 1.6% in the top ten. Specimen: peripheral blood. The source of these receptors is a woman in her 40s with COVID-19, enrolled during active disease.

This chain uses TRBV25-1 with TRBJ1-6, with D possibly matching TRBD1 (5 bases). Germline V CDR1 and CDR2: MGHDK, SYGVNS. V was cut by 1 base and J by 0 bases, with 10 bases left in between. The CDR3 loop spans 17 amino acids. The CDR3 nucleotides read TGTGCCAGCAGTGAATCGGCAGGGATCTCCTATAATTCACCCCTCCACTTT. This codes for CASSESAGISYNSPLHF. Combining the CDR3 with reference TRBV25-1 and TRBJ1-6 gives the whole variable domain EADIYQTPRYLVIGTGKKITLECSQTMGHDKMYWYQQDPGMELHLIHYSYGVNSTEKGDLSSESTVSRIRTEHFPLTLESARPSHTSQYLCASSESAGISYNSPLHFGNGTRLTVT.

The CDR3 coding sequence is TGTGCCAGCAGCGGGGGTTCTGGGGCCAACGTCCTGACTTTC. It specifies CASSGGSGANVLTF. V is TRBV6-5 and J is TRBJ2-6, with D perhaps matching TRBD2 (6 bases). CDR1 and CDR2 (germline): MNHEY, SVGAGI. V dropped 6 bases and J dropped 1 base, with 7 bases sitting between them. The CDR3 totals 14 residues.

V and J are TRBV7-3 and TRBJ2-7; 8 bases map to TRBD1. The CDR3 consists of 13 residues. Germline V gives CDR1 SGHTA, CDR2 FQGTGA. After removal of 8 bases from V and 5 bases from J, the junction contained 8 bases not matched to a gene. The CDR3 DNA reads as TGTGCCAGCGGTCGGACAGGGCCTGACGAGCAGTACTTC. The encoded protein is CASGRTGPDEQYF.

The chain uses TRBV7-2 and TRBJ2-3; 15 positions agree with TRBD2. V shed 5 bases and J 3 bases; nucleotides not matched to a gene: 3. The CDR3 totals 16 residues. CDR1 and CDR2 from the germline V gene are SGHTA and FQGNSA. CDR3 sequence reads: CASSRTSGRATDTQYF. In DNA, the CDR3 is TGTGCCAGCAGCCGGACTAGCGGGAGGGCAACAGATACGCAGTATTTT.

The chain employs TRBV28 and TRBJ2-5; D might be TRBD2 (7 bases). The length of the CDR3 is 16 residues. Looked up from germline, CDR1 is MDHEN and CDR2 is SYDVKM. Trimming stripped 1 base from V and 4 bases from J, with 16 bases between. CDR3 in amino acids: CASSLSAGAMVETQYF. CDR3 coding DNA: TGTGCCAGCAGTTTATCGGCGGGGGCGATGGTAGAGACCCAGTACTTC. The complete variable domain, with remaining parts taken from reference TRBV28 and TRBJ2-5, reads DVKVTQSSRYLVKRTGEKVFLECVQDMDHENMFWYRQDPGLGLRLIYFSYDVKMKEKGDIPEGYSVSREKKERFSLILESASTNQTSMYLCASSLSAGAMVETQYFGPGTRLLVL.

The chain is built from TRBV28 and TRBJ2-2; D unclear. The CDR3 loop spans 12 amino acids. V dropped 7 bases and J dropped 5 bases, with 8 bases sitting between them. The germline CDR1 and CDR2 sequences are MDHEN and SYDVKM. The CDR3 spells CASTGPTGELFF. CDR3 coding DNA: TGTGCCAGCACGGGTCCTACCGGGGAGCTGTTTTTT.

This clone was observed a few times. The rearrangement joins TRBV25-1 to TRBJ1-1; D remains unclear. The germline V gene encodes CDR1 MGHDK and CDR2 SYGVNS. The V end was cut by 3 bases, the J end by 2 bases, with 10 bases between. The CDR3 contains 14 residues. The CDR3 sequence: CASSDGPANTEAFF. The CDR3 DNA reads as TGTGCCAGCAGTGATGGGCCAGCAAACACTGAAGCTTTCTTT.

The chain recombines TRBV18 with TRBJ1-1; no firm D call. Germline V gene lookup returns CDR1 KGHSH and CDR2 LQKENI. Trimming took 5 bases from V and 0 from J, leaving 16 bases between them. The CDR3 consists of 16 residues. The CDR3 protein is CASSKTLQNMNTEAFF. The CDR3 DNA reads TGTGCCAGCTCAAAGACCCTACAGAATATGAACACTGAAGCTTTCTTT.

This chain uses TRBV20-1 with TRBJ2-4, with D unclear. The V end lost 6 bases, the J end lost 8 bases, and 8 bases lay between the germline ends. The CDR3 length is 10 residues. In germline, CDR1 is DFQATT, CDR2 SNEGSKA (reference sequence). Here the CDR3 reads CSAPFDIQYF. The CDR3 DNA sequence: TGCAGTGCCCCTTTTGACATTCAGTACTTC.

The sample holds one count of this clone. The chain joins TRBV3-1 (or the pseudogene TRBV3-2) to TRBJ1-2, with D possibly matching TRBD1 (5 bases). The V end lost 6 bases, the J end lost 14 bases, and 25 bases lay between the germline ends. The CDR3 has 14 amino acids. Germline V gene lookup returns CDR1 LGHDT and CDR2 YNNKEL (reference sequence). The CDR3 loop is CASRGGGDGAPVTF. CDR3 bases: TGTGCCAGCAGGGGGGGTGGGGACGGAGCCCCTGTGACCTTC.

This chain connects TRBV19 to TRBJ2-5; TRBD2 matches 10 bases. J gave up 5 bases and V 3 bases, and 9 bases lay outside the gene matches. This CDR3 has 16 amino acids. CDR1 and CDR2 from the germline V gene are LNHDA and SQIVND (reference sequence). CDR3 residues: CASSMGSGGAQETQYF. CDR3 nucleotide sequence: TGTGCCAGTAGTATGGGCAGCGGGGGGGCCCAGGAGACCCAGTACTTC. Full variable domain (missing parts from reference TRBV19 and TRBJ2-5): DGGITQSPKYLFRKEGQNVTLSCEQNLNHDAMYWYRQDPGQGLRLIYYSQIVNDFQKGDIAEGYSVSREKKESFPLTVTSAQKNPTAFYLCASSMGSGGAQETQYFGPGTRLLVL.

This clone was observed a single time. The rearrangement links TRBV6-5 to TRBJ1-2; possible D gene TRBD1, 5 bases. CDR1 and CDR2 from the germline V gene are MNHEY and SVGAGI. Trimming removed 6 bases at V and 2 bases at J, with 10 bases between. The CDR3 covers 13 residues. The CDR3 nucleotides read TGTGCCAGCAGCTTCGACAGAAACTATGGCTACACCTTC. This codes for CASSFDRNYGYTF.

The gene calls are TRBV30 and TRBJ2-2, with 9 bases lining up with TRBD1. This CDR3 spans 14 amino acids. CDR1 is GTSNPN, CDR2 SVGIG, per germline (reference sequence). V lost 5 bases, J lost 2 bases, and 3 bases stayed unmatched. This CDR3 reads CAWGQGQNTGELFF. The CDR3 nucleotides read TGTGCCTGGGGACAGGGGCAAAACACCGGGGAGCTGTTTTTT.

The J gene is TRBJ2-3, the V gene TRBV24-1; 9 bases map to TRBD2. The germline V gene has CDR1 KGHDR and CDR2 SFDVKD. Losses at the gene ends were 4 bases for V and 3 bases for J; bases not matched to a gene: 13. This CDR3 spans 18 amino acids. The CDR3: CATSDPRVAGAETDTQYF. The CDR3 DNA reads TGTGCCACCAGTGACCCCAGGGTAGCGGGAGCGGAGACAGATACGCAGTATTTT.

This chain connects TRBV28 to TRBJ1-6; no clear D. The CDR3 length is 16 residues. CDR1 and CDR2 from the germline V gene are MDHEN and SYDVKM. Trimming took 2 bases from V and 8 from J, leaving 16 bases between them. In nucleotides, the CDR3 is TGTGCCAGCAGTTTACGAACGGGTGTTCTATATTCACCCCTCCACTTT. This codes for CASSLRTGVLYSPLHF.

The CDR3 DNA sequence: TGTGCCAGCAGCCTCAAGACAGGGGTGAGCAATCAGCCCCAGCATTTT. Protein sequence: CASSLKTGVSNQPQHF. V usage is TRBV5-6 and J usage is TRBJ1-5; 8 bases agree with TRBD1. J gave up 1 base and V 4 bases, and 7 bases lay outside the gene matches. The CDR3 loop spans 16 amino acids. Germline CDR1 SGHDT, CDR2 YYEEEE.

This clone was detected only once. V usage is TRBV4-3 and J usage is TRBJ2-3; a weak D match, TRBD1 (6 bases). The CDR3 is 18 residues long. The germline gives CDR1 LGHNA, CDR2 YSLEER. The germline V and J ends were trimmed by 0 bases and 2 bases, with 18 bases remaining between them. The CDR3 DNA reads as TGCGCCAGCAGCCAAGATTGGTCTGTGACAGGAAACACAGATACGCAGTATTTT. Translating gives CASSQDWSVTGNTDTQYF.

The chain carries TRBV7-9 and TRBJ1-1; 8 bases line up with TRBD1. V shed 7 bases, J shed 6 bases, and the junction held 19 bases outside the gene matches. In germline, CDR1 is SEHNR, CDR2 FQNEAQ (reference sequence). The CDR3 contains 17 residues. CDR3: CASTSQDRGLLSAEAFF. CDR3 in DNA: TGTGCCAGCACCTCCCAAGACAGGGGCTTACTAAGCGCTGAAGCTTTCTTT.

This clone occurred once. The chain joins TRBV7-2 to TRBJ2-7, with 7 nucleotides matching TRBD1. Germline V gene data show CDR1 as SGHTA and CDR2 as FQGNSA. The V segment lost 4 bases and the J segment 4 bases; nucleotides outside the gene matches: 10. There are 15 residues in the CDR3. The CDR3: CASSSRQGRGYEQYF. CDR3 nucleotide sequence: TGTGCCAGCAGCTCCCGACAGGGAAGAGGGTACGAGCAGTACTTC.

This rearrangement joins TRBV27 to TRBJ1-6; possible D gene TRBD1, 5 bases. V lost 5 bases and J lost 9, with 17 bases in between. This CDR3 has 15 residues. Germline V lookup: CDR1 MNHEY, CDR2 SMNVEV (reference sequence). The DNA for the CDR3 is TGTGCCAGCAGTACTCCCGGGGGACGGACTTCACCCCTCCACTTT. Protein sequence: CASSTPGGRTSPLHF.

Details on this clone: The sample has other DNA sequences that encode this CDR3 too. The V gene is TRBV7-2, the J gene TRBJ1-2; no reliable D call. The V and J ends lost 4 bases and 2 bases respectively, with 8 bases between them. The CDR3 extends over 13 amino acids. Looked up from germline, CDR1 is SGHTA and CDR2 is FQGNSA. The CDR3 DNA reads as TGTGCCAGCAGCTCGGGTCCCAACTATGGCTACACCTTC. It codes for CASSSGPNYGYTF.

V gene TRBV4-3 combines with J gene TRBJ1-3; 9 nucleotides align to TRBD1. The CDR3 length is 17 residues. V lost 1 base to trimming and J lost 0 bases; unmatched junction nucleotides: 4. CDR1 and CDR2 from the germline V gene are LGHNA and YSLEER. DNA for the CDR3: TGCGCCAGCAGCCAAGGGACAGGGGCCAGCTCTGGAAACACCATATATTTT. Residues: CASSQGTGASSGNTIYF.

The gene calls are TRBV11-2 and TRBJ2-7; maybe TRBD1 (6 bases). V lost 3 bases and J 3 bases, leaving 6 bases between the germline ends. In germline, CDR1 is SGHAT, CDR2 FQNNGV. The CDR3 sequence is 12 residues long. Here the CDR3 DNA reads TGTGCCAGCAGCTTGGACAGCTACGAGCAGTACTTC. This sequence encodes CASSLDSYEQYF.

The rearrangement uses TRBV7-3 and TRBJ2-5; 9 nucleotides agree with TRBD1. CDR1 is SGHTA, CDR2 FQGTGA, per germline. J lost 2 bases, V lost 5 bases, and 6 bases had no gene match. The CDR3 sequence is 15 residues long. The CDR3, as DNA: TGTGCCAGCAGCACGGGACAGGGAGGACAAGAGACCCAGTACTTC. Its protein product is CASSTGQGGQETQYF.

This clone was seen more than once but under ten times. This sequence joins TRBV5-4 and TRBJ2-7; D is possibly TRBD1 (8 bases). The CDR3 totals 16 residues. Trimming removed 0 bases from V and 5 bases from J, with 18 bases in between. CDR1 and CDR2 from the germline V gene are SGHNT and YYREEE (reference sequence). The CDR3 DNA reads TGTGCCAGCAGCTTGGTGGGGGGGACAGGCAATAACGAGCAGTACTTC. It specifies CASSLVGGTGNNEQYF.

This clone came up once. V is TRBV2 and J is TRBJ1-1, with D possibly TRBD1 on 5 matching bases. The germline V gene has CDR1 SNHLY and CDR2 FYNNEI. This CDR3 contains 16 residues. Trimming left V 3 bases short and J 5 bases short, with 19 bases between. The CDR3 DNA is TGTGCCAGCAGTGACCGGACACAGGCAGGAAGGACTGAAGCTTTCTTT. Translated: CASSDRTQAGRTEAFF.

This rearrangement joins TRBV10-3 to TRBJ1-1; 8 bases are shared with TRBD1. This CDR3 region has 14 residues. Trimming took 0 bases from V and 11 from J; bases not matched to a gene: 8. The germline gives CDR1 ENHRY, CDR2 SYGVKD. DNA of the CDR3: TGTGCCATCAGTGAGTCGACCCGCCAGGGGGCCGCTTTCTTT. This encodes CAISESTRQGAAFF.

The gene calls are TRBV29-1 and TRBJ1-1; D possibly corresponds to TRBD1 (6 bases). Trimming shortened V by 7 bases and J by 1 base, and 7 bases separated the two germline ends. Germline CDR1 SQVTM, CDR2 ANQGSEA. CDR3 length: 11 residues. Written as DNA, the CDR3 is TGCAGCGCGGACAGGAACACTGAAGCTTTCTTT. Its protein is CSADRNTEAFF.